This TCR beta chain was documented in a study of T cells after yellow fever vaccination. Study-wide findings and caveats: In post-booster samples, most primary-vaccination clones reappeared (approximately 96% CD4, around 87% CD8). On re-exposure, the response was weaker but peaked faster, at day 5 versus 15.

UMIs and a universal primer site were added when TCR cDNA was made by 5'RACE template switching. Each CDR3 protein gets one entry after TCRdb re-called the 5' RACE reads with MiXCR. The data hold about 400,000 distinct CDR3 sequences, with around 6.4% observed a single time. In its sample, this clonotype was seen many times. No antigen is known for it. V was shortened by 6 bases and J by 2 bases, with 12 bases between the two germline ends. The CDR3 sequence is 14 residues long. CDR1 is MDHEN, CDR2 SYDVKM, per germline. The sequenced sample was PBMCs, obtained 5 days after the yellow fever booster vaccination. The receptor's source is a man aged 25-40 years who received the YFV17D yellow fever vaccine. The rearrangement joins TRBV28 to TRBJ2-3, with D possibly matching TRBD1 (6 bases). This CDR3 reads CASSYRQATDTQYF. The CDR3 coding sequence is TGTGCCAGCAGCTACCGACAGGCCACAGATACGCAGTATTTT.